Listed here are 17 T cell receptor beta chains from one sample, sequenced in a study of T cells in Graves' hyperthyroidism and ophthalmopathy. The CDR3 regions of TCR beta were amplified from RNA transcripts. The TCR CDR3 first-round RT-PCR relied on the HTBI primer set. TCRdb ran MiXCR on the multiplex PCR reads and lists one entry per CDR3 protein. The sample has about 360,000 distinct CDR3 sequences, approximately 12% seen once. The sample was blood. Receptor source: a man between 25 and 39 years old with Graves' hyperthyroidism that later progressed to Graves' ophthalmopathy.

This clonotype was seen repeatedly, ten times or more. V is TRBV6-1 and J is TRBJ2-1; 8 bases map to TRBD2. The CDR3 length is 17 residues. J gave up 8 bases and V 4 bases, and 16 bases lay outside the gene matches. Germline V gene data show CDR1 as MNHNS and CDR2 as SASEGT. The CDR3 DNA is TGTGCCAGCAGTGGAACCTTTGGGCGGGGGGTACCCCATGAGCAGTTCTTC. Protein: CASSGTFGRGVPHEQFF.

The chain has TRBV20-1 and TRBJ2-5; 8 bases align to TRBD2. The junction had 8 bases not matched to a gene; V was cut back by 0 bases and J by 5 bases. Germline CDR1 reads DFQATT; CDR2 reads SNEGSKA (reference sequence). This CDR3 has 15 residues. CDR3 nucleotides: TGCAGTGCTAGAGATATCCGGGGGGGCGTGGAGACCCAGTACTTC. Protein sequence: CSARDIRGGVETQYF.

This clonotype came up many times. The chain couples TRBV2 to TRBJ1-1; the match to TRBD1 covers 7 bases. The CDR3 is made up of 16 amino acids. The J segment lost 5 bases and the V segment lost 4 bases, leaving 13 bases of the junction unmatched. CDR1 and CDR2 (germline): SNHLY, FYNNEI. CDR3 sequence reads: CASSVDRAGGRTEAFF. CDR3 coding DNA: TGTGCCAGCAGTGTTGACAGGGCGGGAGGAAGGACTGAAGCTTTCTTT.

This clonotype occurred a few times. The chain combines TRBV5-1 with TRBJ1-4; 8 bases agree with TRBD1. V lost 0 bases and J lost 6; bases outside the gene matches: 4. Looked up from germline, CDR1 is SGHRS and CDR2 is YFSETQ. The length of the CDR3 is 15 residues. The CDR3 coding sequence is TGCGCCAGCAGCTTGGAACAGGGGGGCTATGAAAAACTGTTTTTT. Translated, it gives CASSLEQGGYEKLFF. The whole variable domain, remainder taken from reference TRBV5-1 and TRBJ1-4, is KAGVTQTPRYLIKTRGQQVTLSCSPISGHRSVSWYQQTPGQGLQFLFEYFSETQRNKGNFPGRFSGRQFSNSRSEMNVSTLELGDSALYLCASSLEQGGYEKLFFGSGTQLSVL.

The sample holds many counts of this clonotype. The genes are TRBV5-1 and TRBJ2-7; a possible D gene is TRBD2 (6 bases). V shed 5 bases and J shed 3 bases, with 12 bases lying between them. The CDR3 has 13 amino acids. Germline V gene sequence: CDR1 SGHRS, CDR2 YFSETQ. This chain's CDR3 is CASSRGVDYEQYF. CDR3 sequence (DNA): TGCGCCAGCAGTCGCGGGGTGGACTACGAGCAGTACTTC.

In its sample, this clonotype was seen many times. This chain links TRBV20-1 with TRBJ1-4; 7 nucleotides line up with TRBD1. With V trimmed by 6 bases and J by 8 bases, 9 bases remained unmatched. This CDR3 comprises 13 residues. Germline V gives CDR1 DFQATT, CDR2 SNEGSKA (reference sequence). CDR3 in amino acids: CSASQGGEEKLFF. The CDR3 DNA follows: TGCAGTGCATCTCAGGGGGGGGAAGAAAAACTGTTTTTT.

The V gene is TRBV6-1, the J gene TRBJ2-7; D call uncertain. Trimming removed 7 bases at V and 0 bases at J, with 10 bases between. The CDR3 is 13 residues long. From germline, CDR1 is MNHNS and CDR2 SASEGT. The CDR3 nucleotides are TGTGCCAGCACCCCTGCTAGCTCCTACGAGCAGTACTTC. Amino acid sequence: CASTPASSYEQYF.

This clonotype was counted once. A much larger clone differs by one base, so this may be a read error. The missing conserved phenylalanine or tryptophan at the end of this CDR3 makes a read error likely. The rearrangement uses TRBV2 and TRBJ1-6, with no clear D. The germline CDR1 and CDR2 sequences are SNHLY and FYNNEI. The length of the CDR3 is 17 residues. The V and J ends lost 2 bases and 0 bases respectively, with 11 bases between them. In DNA form, the CDR3 reads TGTGCCAGCAGTGAACAGGCCTTGAGCTCCTATAATTCACCCCTCCACTCT. Amino acids: CASSEQALSSYNSPLHS.

This clonotype was detected ten times or more. The V and J genes are TRBV9 and TRBJ2-1; 11 nucleotides agree with TRBD2. J was trimmed by 4 bases and V by 0 bases; bases with no gene match: 9. Germline V gene sequence: CDR1 SGDLS, CDR2 YYNGEE. The CDR3 covers 18 residues. CDR3 nucleotides: TGTGCCAGCAGCGTAGGGACTAGCGGGCTCCACGATTACAATGAGCAGTTCTTC. Protein product: CASSVGTSGLHDYNEQFF.

This clonotype has ten or more counts. The V gene is TRBV7-7, the J gene TRBJ2-2; the match to TRBD1 covers 8 bases. Germline V lookup: CDR1 SSHAT, CDR2 FNYEAQ (reference sequence). The CDR3 has 15 residues. J was trimmed by 4 bases and V by 0 bases; bases with no gene match: 1. The CDR3 is CASSLAGTGTGELFF. The CDR3 nucleotides read TGTGCCAGCAGCTTAGCAGGGACAGGCACCGGGGAGCTGTTTTTT.

This clonotype was counted many times. The chain recombines TRBV28 with TRBJ1-5; TRBD1 is a possible D gene (6 bases). The V end lost 10 bases, the J end lost 10 bases, and 20 bases lay between the germline ends. This CDR3 has 13 residues. Per germline, CDR1 MDHEN and CDR2 SYDVKM. The CDR3 region is CAIHGGASEPQHF. CDR3 bases: TGTGCCATCCATGGGGGGGCTTCCGAACCCCAGCATTTT.

The chain combines TRBV10-3 with TRBJ2-2; no definite D call. CDR1 ENHRY and CDR2 SYGVKD come from the germline V gene. V was clipped by 6 bases and J by 6 bases, with 17 bases between them. The CDR3 totals 15 residues. Written as DNA, the CDR3 is TGTGCCATCAGAGCCGGTGTGACCTACGCCGGGGAGCTGTTTTTT. As protein: CAIRAGVTYAGELFF.

In this sample, this clonotype turned up a few times. V and J are TRBV20-1 and TRBJ2-6; no reliable D call. V was shortened by 4 bases and J by 0 bases, with 16 bases between the two germline ends. The CDR3 sequence is 17 residues long. The germline V gene has CDR1 DFQATT and CDR2 SNEGSKA (reference sequence). The CDR3 nucleotides read TGCAGTGCTACCCCGACCTTACTCAGCTCTGGGGCCAACGTCCTGACTTTC. As protein: CSATPTLLSSGANVLTF.

This clonotype was observed at least ten times. The rearrangement uses TRBV7-3 and TRBJ2-1; possible D gene TRBD1, 6 bases. The CDR3 totals 16 residues. In germline, CDR1 is SGHTA, CDR2 FQGTGA. V was shortened by 2 bases and J by 6 bases, with 17 bases between the two germline ends. The CDR3: CASSLAPTRTANEQFF. DNA of the CDR3: TGTGCCAGCAGCTTAGCCCCGACTCGGACAGCCAATGAGCAGTTCTTC.

At least ten counts were recorded for this clonotype. The J gene is TRBJ2-3, the V gene TRBV28; TRBD1 matches 7 bases. V lost 5 bases and J lost 4; bases outside the gene matches: 6. CDR1 and CDR2 from the germline V gene are MDHEN and SYDVKM. The CDR3 runs 14 residues. CDR3 sequence: CASSPTGVPDTQYF. CDR3 in DNA: TGTGCCAGCAGTCCTACAGGGGTACCAGATACGCAGTATTTT.

This clonotype was recorded a few times. The chain has TRBV9 and TRBJ1-5; the match to TRBD1 covers 8 bases. Germline trimming cut 4 bases from V and 9 bases from J; bases unmatched to any gene: 12. The CDR3 sequence is 15 residues long. Germline assignment: CDR1 SGDLS and CDR2 YYNGEE. The CDR3 is CASSTQTGEGMPQHF. The CDR3 DNA is TGTGCCAGCAGCACCCAGACAGGGGAAGGCATGCCCCAGCATTTT.

This clonotype was seen ten or more times. This rearrangement joins TRBV7-2 to TRBJ2-1; D might be TRBD1 or TRBD2, each matching 6 bases. CDR3 length: 15 residues. Germline V gives CDR1 SGHTA, CDR2 FQGNSA. The ends were cut back, 1 base at V and 2 bases at J, with 9 bases in the middle. CDR3 sequence: CASSLGGGPYNEQFF. The CDR3 DNA is TGTGCCAGCAGCTTAGGTGGGGGGCCCTACAATGAGCAGTTCTTC.